The entry that follows covers one T cell receptor beta chain sequence. This clonotype appeared a few times. The specificity of this receptor is unknown. No quality values exist for individual bases; no much larger clone is one base distant. As encoded in the germline V gene, CDR1 is LGHNA while CDR2 is YSLEER. V loses 0 bases, J loses 2 bases, and the germline ends lie 11 bases apart. Inclusive of the bounding cysteine and phenylalanine, the CDR3 is 15 residues long. The kept DNA is CDR3 alone, 45 bases in frame from the first base. The run used an Illumina HiSeq 2500. Quantitative 5'-RACE with molecular barcodes was used to prepare TCR beta libraries. Per the source publication's procedure: A new computational method based on a probabilistic model of VDJ rearrangement was used to identify disease-linked TCR variants. The public reads were reprocessed in TCRdb via fastp at Q25 and MiXCR, keeping in-frame beta chains. Entries are consolidated by CDR3 protein sequence, retaining the most common genes and DNA. What appears here as the V and J calls and clone size reflects TCRdb's work, not the paper's. Counted in this sample were 250,000 or so distinct CDR3 sequences; about a sixth of them appeared once. The ten top clones hold about a third of the sample.

The data were obtained in a study of CD8 T cells in ankylosing spondylitis (dated 2017 in TCRdb). For the wider study: The study set out to find disease-linked TCR variants by profiling T cell receptor beta repertoires in ankylosing spondylitis patients and healthy donors. The full study cohort comprised about 23 ankylosing spondylitis patients and about a hundred healthy donors. Peripheral blood was sampled, and synovial fluid was additionally collected from ankylosing spondylitis patients. On the study overall, not on this receptor specifically: Blood from ankylosing spondylitis patients appeared to be characterized by a TCR beta motif made up of fewer than ten highly homologous amino acid variants. In peripheral blood, the disease-linked clones were found at relatively low frequencies and had a CD8+ phenotype. Significant enrichment of the disease-linked clones was reported in matched synovial fluid samples from ankylosing spondylitis patients. Some motif variants were previously reported in synovial fluid and blood of reactive arthritis patients, suggesting common disease-initiation mechanisms.

Sequencing was done on a sample of blood, either unsorted or a sorted T cell fraction (not recorded which). The clonotype was recovered from a male donor with ankylosing spondylitis or in good health (not recorded which). The V gene is TRBV4-3 and the J gene is TRBJ2-7, with the D gene not clear enough to name. CDR3 protein: CASSQDPNGAYEQYF. Here is the DNA: TGCGCCAGCAGCCAAGATCCAAATGGGGCCTACGAGCAGTACTTC.